This T cell receptor (beta chain) was recorded in a study of regulatory T cells in long-lasting Graves disease. Study-wide points: Persistent disease preferred TRBV28, TRBJ1-2 and TRBJ2-5; new disease, TRBV20-1 and TRBJ2-1.

Stated time point: persistent/refractory GD, antithyroid drugs over 5 years with positive TRAb. RNA isolated from PBMCs was used to make the TCR library. Concerning this clonotype itself: Its antigen is currently unknown.

CDR3-region Arm-PCR and iRepertoire HTBI primers produced the TCR beta libraries. TCRdb ran MiXCR on the multiplex PCR reads and lists one entry per CDR3 protein. The sample has roughly 360,000 distinct CDR3 sequences; roughly 25% are singletons. The ends were cut back, 5 bases at V and 1 base at J, with 17 bases in the middle. CDR1 is SEHNR and CDR2 is FQNEAQ in the germline V gene (reference sequence). The CDR3 sequence is 17 residues long. V gene TRBV7-9 combines with J gene TRBJ1-4, with a tentative D call TRBD1 (6 bases). The clonotype comes from a woman aged 40-49 years with Graves disease. Sequences were derived from peripheral blood mononuclear cells (PBMCs), sampled when the disease was refractory, from a patient treated with antithyroid drugs. As DNA, the CDR3 is TGTGCCAGCAGCCCTCAACCGGGGGGCGGAACTAATGAAAAACTGTTTTTT. Encoded protein: CASSPQPGGGTNEKLFF.